A single sample is the source of the 26 T cell receptor beta chains below, sequenced in a study of T cells in Graves' hyperthyroidism and ophthalmopathy. Researchers took RNA transcripts and amplified the TCR beta CDR3 regions from them. Carried out on the TCR CDR3, a first-round RT-PCR used the HTBI primer set. TCRdb analysed the multiplex PCR reads with MiXCR anew, one entry per CDR3 protein. The table records around 250,000 distinct CDR3 sequences, approximately 23% of them present only once. The sequenced sample consisted of blood. These receptor sequences come from a woman in her thirties or forties with Graves' ophthalmopathy.

The chain joins TRBV6-1 to TRBJ1-5; TRBD1 might be the D (6 bases). V lost 6 bases, J lost 6 bases, and 12 bases lay in between. Germline CDR1 and CDR2: MNHNS and SASEGT. The CDR3 is made up of 13 amino acids. CDR3 residues: CASRPRGGQPQHF. CDR3 sequence (DNA): TGTGCCAGCAGGCCCAGGGGAGGTCAGCCCCAGCATTTT.

This clonotype showed up many times. The rearrangement joins TRBV28 to TRBJ1-5, with no clear D. V lost 2 bases to trimming and J lost 3 bases, with 8 bases between them. There are 14 residues in the CDR3. Per germline, CDR1 MDHEN and CDR2 SYDVKM. DNA of the CDR3: TGTGCCAGCAGTTTAACATCTTTCAATCAGCCCCAGCATTTT. Translating gives CASSLTSFNQPQHF.

This clonotype came up many times. The DNA of the CDR3 is TGTGCCAGCAGCGCTACCGAGGTCTACGAGCAGTACTTC. Protein product: CASSATEVYEQYF. The rearrangement links TRBV27 to TRBJ2-7; D is unclear. V was trimmed by 6 bases and J by 3 bases, leaving 12 bases between them. There are 13 residues in the CDR3. Germline CDR1 and CDR2: MNHEY and SMNVEV (reference sequence).

This clonotype occurred many times. The CDR3, as DNA: TGTGCCAGCTCACTCCGAGGTTCAGGGGGAAACTACGAGCAGTACTTC. Protein product: CASSLRGSGGNYEQYF. The genes are TRBV18 and TRBJ2-7; 7 bases match TRBD1. With V trimmed by 4 bases and J by 3 bases, 12 bases remained unmatched. Germline values: CDR1 KGHSH, CDR2 LQKENI. The CDR3 extends over 16 amino acids.

In its sample, this clonotype was seen many times. This chain connects TRBV5-1 to TRBJ2-5; a weak D match, TRBD2 (6 bases). Germline loops: CDR1 SGHRS, CDR2 YFSETQ. Trimming shortened V by 5 bases and J by 5 bases, and 10 bases separated the two germline ends. The CDR3 runs to 12 residues. CDR3 sequence reads: CASRGEAETQYF. CDR3 DNA: TGCGCCAGCAGAGGGGAGGCGGAGACCCAGTACTTC.

This clonotype was detected only a few times. V and J are TRBV20-1 and TRBJ1-1; D remains unclear. The CDR3 runs 12 residues. The germline V gene encodes CDR1 DFQATT and CDR2 SNEGSKA (reference sequence). The V end was cut by 5 bases, the J end by 4 bases, with 11 bases between. The CDR3: CSALFVATEAFF. DNA for the CDR3: TGCAGTGCTTTATTCGTTGCCACTGAAGCTTTCTTT.

The J gene is TRBJ2-5, the V gene TRBV20-1; TRBD2 might be the D (6 bases). The V end lost 6 bases, the J end lost 5 bases, and 25 bases lay between the germline ends. The CDR3 length is 16 residues. Germline lookup yields CDR1 DFQATT and CDR2 SNEGSKA (reference sequence). This chain's CDR3 is CSATGLRTIQSETQYF. CDR3 in DNA: TGCAGTGCCACCGGGTTAAGGACTATTCAGTCGGAGACCCAGTACTTC.

This chain joins TRBV12-3 or TRBV12-4 and TRBJ2-7; unclear D gene. The length of the CDR3 is 13 residues. V lost 5 bases to trimming and J lost 4 bases, with 12 bases between them. The CDR3 DNA follows: TGTGCCAGCAGTCAAACTCCAAAATACGAGCAGTACTTC. This translates into CASSQTPKYEQYF.

This clonotype was seen many times. The chain couples TRBV3-1 to TRBJ2-2; 9 bases agree with TRBD2. Trimming cost V 2 bases and J 7 bases; bases outside gene matches: 8. This CDR3 is built from 16 residues. Per the germline V gene, CDR1 is LGHDT and CDR2 is YNNKEL (reference sequence). CDR3 protein: CASSQIAGVKGGELFF. The CDR3 DNA follows: TGTGCCAGCAGCCAAATAGCGGGAGTAAAAGGCGGGGAGCTGTTTTTT.

This clonotype came up many times. The CDR3 loop reads CASTLQGYEQYF. DNA of the CDR3: TGTGCCAGCACTCTACAGGGTTACGAGCAGTACTTC. The rearrangement joins TRBV6-2 or TRBV6-3 to TRBJ2-7; D perhaps matches TRBD1 (6 bases). The CDR3 consists of 12 residues. Germline CDR1 reads MNHEY; CDR2 reads SVGEGT. V lost 7 bases to trimming and J lost 4 bases, with 11 bases between them.

About this clonotype: This clone may be a read error of a much larger clone one base away. Given the absence of the conserved phenylalanine or tryptophan at the CDR3 end, a read error is likely. V gene TRBV4-2 combines with J gene TRBJ2-5, with D unresolved. V was trimmed by 1 base and J by 4 bases, leaving 7 bases between them. The CDR3 length is 13 residues. The germline V gene encodes CDR1 LGHNA and CDR2 YNFKEQ. This CDR3 reads CASSQVGGETQYL. CDR3 coding DNA: TGTGCCAGCAGCCAAGTGGGTGGAGAGACCCAGTACCTC.

This clonotype was observed many times. The V call is TRBV6-2 or TRBV6-3, the J call TRBJ1-2, with D unclear. This CDR3 region has 13 residues. V was pared by 2 bases and J by 7 bases, with 11 bases between. In germline, CDR1 is MNHEY, CDR2 SVGEGT. CDR3 DNA sequence: TGTGCCAGCAGTTACGCACCGGAACGTGGCTACACCTTC. This gives the protein CASSYAPERGYTF.

Points on this clonotype: Being one base from a much bigger clone, this may be a read error. This likely comes from a read error, as the CDR3 has no conserved phenylalanine or tryptophan at its end. The rearrangement links TRBV19 to TRBJ2-2; D gene ambiguous. V was cut by 6 bases and J by 4 bases, with 6 bases left in between. Germline V gives CDR1 LNHDA, CDR2 SQIVND (reference sequence). The CDR3 consists of 12 residues. The CDR3 loop is CASRGTTGELFL. The CDR3 DNA reads TGTGCCAGTAGGGGCACCACCGGGGAGCTGTTTTTG.

V usage is TRBV30 and J usage is TRBJ2-7; 7 bases fit TRBD1. Germline-derived CDR1 and CDR2 are GTSNPN and SVGIG (reference sequence). J lost 3 bases, V lost 4 bases, and 6 bases had no gene match. The CDR3 spans 13 residues. CDR3 loop: CAWTQGESYEQYF. In DNA, the CDR3 is TGTGCCTGGACCCAGGGGGAAAGCTACGAGCAGTACTTC.

This clonotype showed up many times. This chain links TRBV2 with TRBJ2-2; D possibly uses TRBD1 or TRBD2 (5 bases each). Germline CDR1 and CDR2: SNHLY and FYNNEI. V was cut by 3 bases and J by 4 bases, with 21 bases left in between. This CDR3 is built from 18 residues. In nucleotides, the CDR3 is TGTGCCAGCAGTGAGACCTCCGGGACCACCTGGGGCACCGGGGAGCTGTTTTTT. This translates into CASSETSGTTWGTGELFF.

There are many counts of this clonotype. The rearrangement links TRBV12-3 or TRBV12-4 to TRBJ1-2; D is perhaps TRBD1 (5 bases). This CDR3 has 14 residues. V was cut by 6 bases and J by 2 bases, with 13 bases left in between. The CDR3 loop reads CASRTSGANYGYTF. The CDR3 DNA follows: TGTGCCAGCAGGACGTCTGGGGCCAACTATGGCTACACCTTC.

This clonotype was observed a handful of times. This rearrangement joins TRBV11-2 to TRBJ2-5, with TRBD2 identical over 8 bases. V was clipped by 3 bases and J by 3 bases; unmatched bases: 6. Per the germline V gene, CDR1 is SGHAT and CDR2 is FQNNGV. This CDR3 spans 15 amino acids. The CDR3 sequence: CASSFGSGNEETQYF. CDR3 in DNA: TGTGCCAGCAGCTTTGGTAGCGGGAATGAAGAGACCCAGTACTTC. The entire variable domain, with the rest obtained from reference TRBV11-2 and TRBJ2-5, is as follows: EAGVAQSPRYKIIEKRQSVAFWCNPISGHATLYWYQQILGQGPKLLIQFQNNGVVDDSQLPKDRFSAERLKGVDSTLKIQPAKLEDSAVYLCASSFGSGNEETQYFGPGTRLLVL.

This clonotype occurred many times. This rearrangement joins TRBV28 to TRBJ2-7, with D uncertain. This CDR3 region has 13 residues. The germline V and J ends were trimmed by 7 bases and 1 base, with 11 bases remaining between them. Germline CDR1 is MDHEN and CDR2 is SYDVKM. The CDR3: CASKVGKSYEQYF. CDR3 nucleotide sequence: TGTGCCAGCAAGGTGGGAAAATCCTACGAGCAGTACTTC.

This clonotype was counted many times. Given a much more abundant clone one base away, this may be a read error. The rearrangement joins TRBV28 to TRBJ2-7; D is perhaps TRBD1 (5 bases). The CDR3 has 13 residues. V dropped 7 bases and J dropped 3 bases, with 13 bases sitting between them. Germline CDR1 is MDHEN and CDR2 is SYDVKM. This chain's CDR3 is CASKESGNYEQYF. CDR3 in DNA: TGTGCCAGCAAGGAGTCAGGGAACTACGAGCAGTACTTC.

This clonotype was observed at least ten times. The chain is built from TRBV5-1 and TRBJ2-7, with a weak D call TRBD1 (5 bases). This CDR3 region has 15 residues. V lost 3 bases, J lost 0 bases, and 13 bases lay in between. CDR1 is SGHRS, CDR2 YFSETQ, per germline. CDR3 sequence reads: CASSSQVSGSYEQYF. CDR3 bases: TGCGCCAGCAGCTCACAGGTGTCGGGCTCCTACGAGCAGTACTTC.

This clonotype was detected many times. This chain connects TRBV7-2 to TRBJ2-2; 7 positions agree with TRBD1. V lost 0 bases to trimming and J lost 7 bases; unmatched junction nucleotides: 8. CDR3 size: 16 residues. Germline V gives CDR1 SGHTA, CDR2 FQGNSA. The CDR3 coding sequence is TGTGCCAGCAGCTTAGCGGCGAAGGGGGCGGTCGGGGAGCTGTTTTTT. This translates into CASSLAAKGAVGELFF.

This clonotype was seen at least ten times. The genes are TRBV14 and TRBJ2-2, with D hard to call. The CDR3 is 15 amino acids. The germline V and J ends were trimmed by 4 bases and 0 bases, with 9 bases remaining between them. Germline V CDR1 and CDR2: SGHDN, FVKESK. CDR3 sequence reads: CASSRTLPNTGELFF. CDR3 sequence (DNA): TGTGCCAGCAGCCGGACGCTCCCGAACACCGGGGAGCTGTTTTTT.

The chain employs TRBV6-1 and TRBJ1-5; D unresolved. The CDR3 covers 16 residues. CDR1 and CDR2 from the germline V gene are MNHNS and SASEGT. Deletions cut 2 bases from V and 0 bases from J, with 11 bases between. The CDR3 loop reads CASSETVIHSNQPQHF. The DNA for the CDR3 is TGTGCCAGCAGTGAAACGGTAATTCATAGCAATCAGCCCCAGCATTTT.

The rearrangement uses TRBV7-2 and TRBJ2-2; 7 positions match TRBD2. Germline CDR1 is SGHTA and CDR2 is FQGNSA. CDR3 length: 15 residues. Germline trimming cut 5 bases from V and 6 bases from J; bases unmatched to any gene: 9. CDR3 sequence (DNA): TGTGCCAGCAGCCCACCGAACCTAGCGGCCGGGGAGCTGTTTTTT. This sequence encodes CASSPPNLAAGELFF.

The sample holds many counts of this clonotype. The chain links TRBV24-1 to TRBJ2-5; 9 nucleotides line up with TRBD2. CDR3 size: 15 residues. With V trimmed by 6 bases and J by 1 base, 5 bases remained unmatched. The germline CDR1 and CDR2 sequences are KGHDR and SFDVKD. DNA for the CDR3: TGTGCCACCAGTTCGACTAGCGGACTCCAAGAGACCCAGTACTTC. Amino acid sequence: CATSSTSGLQETQYF.

The table lists this clonotype with many counts. In nucleotides, the CDR3 is TGTGCCAGCATAAGTTTCTGGGGCACCGGGGAGCTGTTTTTT. It is translated as CASISFWGTGELFF. The rearrangement joins TRBV2 to TRBJ2-2; D unclear. The germline gives CDR1 SNHLY, CDR2 FYNNEI. The CDR3 consists of 14 residues. The germline V and J ends were trimmed by 7 bases and 4 bases, with 13 bases remaining between them.